This record concerns one T cell receptor (beta chain) sequence. Its binding antigen is unknown. The record has no base qualities; no much larger clone is one base away. TCR CDR3 regions were amplified from genomic DNA by multiplex PCR using the deep immunoSEQ assay. For each cell subset, the extracted genomic DNA was distributed evenly across all wells of several immunoSEQ 96-well plates, and each plate served as one replicate. For sorted subsets, approximately 190 ng genomic DNA, equal to tens of thousands of T cell genomes, was loaded into each replicate PCR. The purified libraries were quantified using a Qubit 3.0 fluorometer, sized with a Bioanalyzer 2100, and then quantified again using the KAPA Library Quantification kit. Each immunoSEQ 96-well plate was sequenced on its own single-read 150-cycle Illumina NextSeq 550 flow cell. As for how the authors treated the data: Because only junctional sequences without quality scores were contained in the immunoSEQ output, filtering matching that applied to full-length reads could not be performed. To assign V/J genes and CDR3, sequences were annotated against IMGT germline references using PyIR, a Python wrapper for IgBLAST v1.9. Any read was removed if the V/J assignment was weak (E-value above 1e-6), the CDR3 was missing, or the read contained stop codons, out-of-frame junctions, or ambiguous translated residues. V3J clonotypes were defined as sequences sharing an identical inferred V gene, J gene, and CDR3 amino acid sequence. The percentage overlap between two repertoires was calculated by dividing the number of shared unique clonotypes by the size of the smaller repertoire. Three approaches were used to assess repertoire richness: RTK rarefaction, the Chao1 estimator, and Recon v2.1 estimates of unobserved clonotypes. For all TCRbeta clonotypes obtained by the gDNA method from a few donors, generation probabilities were computed with OLGA. Entries here come from immuneACCESS through TCRdb and include only in-frame sequences with V and J called. Some clones fail to appear in such tables; in the studies checked, an unresolved V gene covers under half of the shortfall, and the cause of the remainder is unknown. V and J calls plus clone size are reproduced from that table; the DNA served to infer D and trimming. For this sample there are around 350,000 clones; 70% to 75% appear just once. The leading ten clones occupy roughly a tenth of the sample.

The donors were healthy, HIV-negative adults with no recently reported acute infections or vaccinations. Every donor was a Caucasian adult living in Nashville, Tennessee, USA. CD4+ T cells were enriched by magnetic negative selection, after which naive cells were positively selected on CD45RA and the negative fraction was taken as the memory subset. Blood was collected by leukapheresis, and PBMCs were isolated by Ficoll-Histopaque density gradient centrifugation and then cryopreserved in liquid nitrogen vapor phase. Analytical flow cytometry was used to check the purity and quantity of every magnetically sorted T cell population. Genomic DNA was isolated from every sorted fraction and measured by UV absorbance on a Nanodrop 2000c. This sample is drawn from a study of shared clonotypes between healthy human individuals (dated by TCRdb to 2020 to 2022). Concerning the study at large: The cohort included three men and a couple of women between 18 and 49 years of age. Different laboratories and diverse techniques were used to prepare libraries and sequence TCR repertoires, to increase sequencing depth and limit assay-specific biases. The study deeply sequenced blood TCR repertoires of 5 or 6 healthy adults to estimate repertoire size and the extent of clonotype sharing between individuals. Per donor, three plates each were used for CD4 naive and CD4 memory, two for CD8 naive, and one for CD8 memory. Per donor, leukapheresis produced somewhere between about 0.9 and 10 billion PBMCs. Study-wide findings and limitations: About 4.5% of naive CD4, roughly 3.6% of naive CD8, about 2.1% of memory CD4, and approximately 0.39% of memory CD8 clonotypes were shared across a few donors. Based on pairwise subsampling, the degree of clonotype sharing among donors was expected to be affected by sequencing depth. Sampling was restricted to blood, and TCR repertoires in tissue are likely to differ from TCR repertoires in blood. Clonotypes shared by all four sorted-subset donors showed higher generation probabilities than non-shared clonotypes. Even with the large sequencing depth, rarefaction of the sorted-subset datasets indicated that sequencing was incomplete. Naive subsets generally had larger estimated clonotype richness than memory subsets did. Because the study included only a small number of donors, the genetic and exposure-history diversity represented was limited.

Relative to germline, V is missing 6 bases and J is missing 7 bases, with 10 bases of the junction outside any gene match. From the cysteine up to the phenylalanine, the CDR3 has a length of 16 residues. This entry keeps only the CDR3 DNA: 48 bases, framed from base 1. CDR1 SGHTA and CDR2 FQGNSA were looked up in the germline V gene. The receptor chain draws on TRBV7-2 and TRBJ2-3; the central 13 bases match TRBD2. Sequences were obtained from memory CD4+ T cells sorted from blood. Per the publication, the cell subset or site label means: CD45RA-negative fraction. The TCR comes from a man aged 25 to 40 in good health. The DNA is as follows: TGTGCCAGCAGTCGGACTAGCGGGAGACTCGAAAATACGCAGTATTTT. Translation gives CASSRTSGRLENTQYF.